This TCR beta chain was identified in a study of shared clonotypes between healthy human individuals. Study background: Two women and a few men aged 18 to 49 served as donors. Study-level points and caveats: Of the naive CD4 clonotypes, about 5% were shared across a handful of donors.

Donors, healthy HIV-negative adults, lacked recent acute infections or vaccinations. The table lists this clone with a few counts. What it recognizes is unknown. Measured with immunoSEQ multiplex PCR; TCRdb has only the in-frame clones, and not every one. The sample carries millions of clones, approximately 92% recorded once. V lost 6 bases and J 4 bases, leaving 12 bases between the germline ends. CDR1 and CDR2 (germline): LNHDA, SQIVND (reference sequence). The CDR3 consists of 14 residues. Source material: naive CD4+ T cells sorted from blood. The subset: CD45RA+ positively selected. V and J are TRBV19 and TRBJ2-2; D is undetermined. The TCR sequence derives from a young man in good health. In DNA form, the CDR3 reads TGTGCCAGTAGCTCCTGGGGTGTCACCGGGGAGCTGTTTTTT. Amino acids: CASSSWGVTGELFF.